The 19 T cell receptor beta chains below all came from one sample that was sequenced in a study of blood T cell repertoires in COVID-19. Assay: immunoSEQ multiplex PCR; the TCRdb copy retains only in-frame clones and omits some. This sample has tens of thousands of clones, with over 75% found just once. The sequencing sample was made of peripheral blood. The receptors shown here come from a human donor in a cohort sampled during active COVID-19.

The rearrangement joins TRBV12-3 or TRBV12-4 to TRBJ1-1; D not certain. V was pared by 7 bases and J by 4 bases, with 13 bases between. The CDR3 extends over 13 amino acids. The CDR3 spells CASISSGLTEAFF. The DNA for the CDR3 is TGTGCCAGCATAAGTTCGGGTCTCACTGAAGCTTTCTTT.

The chain uses TRBV4-1 and TRBJ1-6; D perhaps matches TRBD1 (5 bases). Trimming removed 3 bases from V and 0 bases from J, with 15 bases in between. CDR1 and CDR2 (germline): MGHRA, YSYEKL. The CDR3 has 18 amino acids. For the CDR3, the DNA is TGCGCCAGCAGCCATCCCGTTGCAGGGCGCTCCTATAATTCACCCCTCCACTTT. Residues: CASSHPVAGRSYNSPLHF.

This clone has a handful of counts. The chain is built from TRBV6-5 and TRBJ1-6; D is possibly TRBD1 (5 bases). V lost 5 bases to trimming and J lost 5 bases, with 13 bases between them. The germline gives CDR1 MNHEY, CDR2 SVGAGI. The CDR3 extends over 15 amino acids. CDR3 in amino acids: CASSQQVVNNSPLHF. CDR3 coding DNA: TGTGCCAGCAGTCAACAGGTTGTGAATAATTCACCCCTCCACTTT.

J is TRBJ1-5 and V is TRBV2; 7 nucleotides line up with TRBD1. This CDR3 is 13 amino acids long. The ends lost 7 bases at V and 4 bases at J; junction bases unmatched: 4. Germline V gene sequence: CDR1 SNHLY, CDR2 FYNNEI. In DNA, the CDR3 is TGTGCCAGCAAAGAGACAGGGAATCAGCCCCAGCATTTT. The encoded protein is CASKETGNQPQHF. Filled out from reference TRBV2 and TRBJ1-5, the complete variable domain reads EPEVTQTPSHQVTQMGQEVILRCVPISNHLYFYWYRQILGQKVEFLVSFYNNEISEKSEIFDDQFSVERPDGSNFTLKIRSTKLEDSAMYFCASKETGNQPQHFGDGTRLSIL.

This clone was detected once. The chain recombines TRBV11-1 with TRBJ2-3; possibly TRBD2 for D (5 bases). The CDR3 runs 16 residues. The V gene's germline CDR1 is SGHAT and CDR2 FQDESV (reference sequence). Trimming took 2 bases from V and 5 from J, leaving 17 bases between them. CDR3 DNA sequence: TGTGCCAGCAGCTTACCGGGGTCGCTGAGTGGAGATACGCAGTATTTT. Its translation: CASSLPGSLSGDTQYF.

This clone was seen a single time. This sequence joins TRBV3-1 (or the pseudogene TRBV3-2) and TRBJ2-1; 9 nucleotides match TRBD2. Germline V gene lookup returns CDR1 LGHDT and CDR2 YNNKEL (reference sequence). V lost 5 bases to trimming and J lost 3 bases; unmatched junction nucleotides: 8. The CDR3 totals 16 residues. The CDR3 protein is CASSISGRGGYNEQFF. The CDR3 DNA reads TGTGCCAGCAGCATTAGCGGGAGAGGGGGCTACAATGAGCAGTTCTTC.

The V gene is TRBV5-1, the J gene TRBJ1-4; 9 nucleotides align to TRBD1. The CDR3 is 14 residues long. CDR1 is SGHRS and CDR2 is YFSETQ in the germline V gene. V gave up 5 bases and J gave up 8 bases; unmatched junction bases: 7. CDR3 bases: TGCGCCAGCAGATCCGGGACAGGGAACGAAAAACTGTTTTTT. Translating gives CASRSGTGNEKLFF.

This chain joins TRBV18 and TRBJ2-6; D remains ambiguous. This CDR3 spans 18 amino acids. Germline V gene sequence: CDR1 KGHSH, CDR2 LQKENI. Between the trimmed V and J ends, which lost 2 bases and 0 bases, there was a span of 14 bases. CDR3 loop: CASSPITASLSGANVLTF. The CDR3 DNA sequence: TGTGCCAGCTCACCAATCACAGCTTCCCTCTCTGGGGCCAACGTCCTGACTTTC.

This clone was observed once. The rearrangement uses TRBV28 and TRBJ2-6, with TRBD1 as a possible D gene (6 bases). The germline V gene encodes CDR1 MDHEN and CDR2 SYDVKM. Deletions cut 5 bases from V and 4 bases from J, with 12 bases between. There are 15 residues in the CDR3. DNA of the CDR3: TGTGCCAGCAGTCTTGACAGGCTCGGGGCCAACGTCCTGACTTTC. Its translation is CASSLDRLGANVLTF.

V is TRBV28 and J is TRBJ1-1; TRBD1 agrees at 7 bases. Germline CDR1 is MDHEN and CDR2 is SYDVKM. V lost 1 base, J lost 4 bases, and 6 bases stayed unmatched. The CDR3 consists of 15 residues. This CDR3 reads CASSLLGGRGTEAFF. CDR3 in DNA: TGTGCCAGCAGTTTATTAGGGGGCAGGGGCACTGAAGCTTTCTTT.

The CDR3 nucleotides read TGTGCCAGCAGTTCCATCGGACAGGGGGCAGTCTACAATGAGCAGTTCTTC. This gives the protein CASSSIGQGAVYNEQFF. The V and J genes are TRBV28 and TRBJ2-1; 11 nucleotides align to TRBD1. This CDR3 region has 17 residues. CDR1 and CDR2 (germline): MDHEN, SYDVKM. The trim removed 4 bases at V and 3 bases at J, leaving 8 bases unmatched.

This chain joins TRBV11-2 and TRBJ2-1, with D possibly being TRBD1 (5 bases). The CDR3 totals 16 residues. Looked up from germline, CDR1 is SGHAT and CDR2 is FQNNGV. V dropped 2 bases and J dropped 1 base, with 12 bases sitting between them. The CDR3 DNA follows: TGTGCCAGCAGCTTAAAAACAGGAATATCCTACAATGAGCAGTTCTTC. Amino acids: CASSLKTGISYNEQFF.

This chain uses TRBV30 with TRBJ1-5; TRBD1 matches at 9 bases. The CDR3 covers 14 residues. The V and J ends lost 5 bases and 3 bases, in that order; junction bases with no gene match: 5. CDR1 and CDR2 (germline): GTSNPN, SVGIG (reference sequence). CDR3 DNA: TGTGCCTGGGCCCGGACAGGGGACAATCAGCCCCAGCATTTT. This translates into CAWARTGDNQPQHF. Drawing the rest from reference TRBV30 and TRBJ1-5, the complete variable domain is SQTIHQWPATLVQPVGSPLSLECTVEGTSNPNLYWYRQAAGRGLQLLFYSVGIGQISSEVPQNLSASRPQDRQFILSSKKLLLSDSGFYLCAWARTGDNQPQHFGDGTRLSIL.

The chain recombines TRBV6-2 or TRBV6-3 with TRBJ1-1; D unclear. Germline CDR1 reads MNHEY; CDR2 reads SVGEGT. The CDR3 covers 14 residues. Trimming shortened V by 0 bases and J by 4 bases, and 9 bases separated the two germline ends. The CDR3 is CASSYSMGLTEAFF. For the CDR3, the DNA is TGTGCCAGCAGTTACTCGATGGGCCTCACTGAAGCTTTCTTT.

This clone was found a few times. The CDR3 sequence: CAGLGHANTEAFF. The DNA of the CDR3 is TGTGCCGGATTGGGACACGCGAACACTGAAGCTTTCTTT. V usage is TRBV6-5 and J usage is TRBJ1-1, with D tentatively TRBD1 (6 bases). CDR3 length: 13 residues. The V gene's germline CDR1 is MNHEY and CDR2 SVGAGI. V lost 11 bases and J 1 base, leaving 14 bases between the germline ends.

The rearrangement uses TRBV24-1 and TRBJ2-1; 8 bases are a match to TRBD1. The CDR3 runs to 15 residues. Germline V gene lookup returns CDR1 KGHDR and CDR2 SFDVKD. V was pared by 4 bases and J by 9 bases, with 10 bases of the junction left unmatched. CDR3 in amino acids: CATSDLGQGSGEQFF. As DNA, the CDR3 is TGTGCCACCAGTGACCTTGGACAGGGTTCCGGTGAGCAGTTCTTC.

The chain has TRBV9 and TRBJ1-1; possibly TRBD1 for D (6 bases). There are 13 residues in the CDR3. The germline V gene has CDR1 SGDLS and CDR2 YYNGEE. The V gene lost 0 bases and the J gene lost 7 bases, with 10 bases spanning the gap. The CDR3 reads CASSVGTVHEAFF. Written as DNA, the CDR3 is TGTGCCAGCAGCGTAGGGACAGTCCATGAAGCTTTCTTT.

The chain is built from TRBV5-5 and TRBJ1-2; D is possibly TRBD1 (6 bases). V lost 4 bases and J 2 bases, leaving 15 bases between the germline ends. Germline CDR1 reads SGHKS; CDR2 reads YYEKEE (reference sequence). The CDR3 contains 15 residues. This chain's CDR3 is CASSAYRESNYGYTF. The CDR3 DNA reads as TGTGCCAGCAGCGCCTACAGGGAATCGAACTATGGCTACACCTTC. The full variable domain, in which reference TRBV5-5 and TRBJ1-2 provide the parts outside the CDR3, is DAGVTQSPTHLIKTRGQQVTLRCSPISGHKSVSWYQQVLGQGPQFIFQYYEKEERGRGNFPDRFSARQFPNYSSELNVNALLLGDSALYLCASSAYRESNYGYTFGSGTRLTVV.

This clone came up a few times. The V and J genes are TRBV5-1 and TRBJ2-5; 7 positions agree with TRBD1. Germline V lookup: CDR1 SGHRS, CDR2 YFSETQ. The CDR3 runs 14 residues. V gave up 4 bases and J gave up 2 bases; unmatched junction bases: 5. CDR3 sequence: CASSPGQQQETQYF. CDR3 nucleotide sequence: TGCGCCAGCAGCCCGGGACAGCAACAAGAGACCCAGTACTTC.